A selection of T cell receptor beta chains follows, all from one sample in a study of beta chain features in type 1 diabetes. TCRdb's table, derived via immunoSEQ multiplex PCR, lists solely in-frame clones and lacks some. Among more than 300,000 clones, 6.5% to 10% were seen once, and the ten largest hold 0.44%. What was sequenced was central memory CD4+ T cells from blood. These TCRs come from a young woman in good health. Both conserved end residues are part of each CDR3. D genes are given only for firm matches. Clone sizes are given selectively: once, few, many, or a class where the clone is expanded.

TGTGCCAGCAGCGCCTGGGACAGTCACACAGATACGCAGTATTTT	CASSAWDSHTDTQYF	TRBV5-4	TRBJ2-3	TRBD1	few
TGTGCCAGCAGTTTTTTTGGGTTGCAAGGCTACACCTTC	CASSFFGLQGYTF	TRBV28	TRBJ1-2	NA	few
TGTGCCAGCAGCGTAGAACCGCACCAAGAGACCCAGTACTTC	CASSVEPHQETQYF	TRBV9	TRBJ2-5	NA	few
TGTGCCACCTCACGTACTATCCACGGACTAGCGGCCTACGAGCAGTACTTC	CATSRTIHGLAAYEQYF	TRBV15	TRBJ2-7	TRBD2	few
TGTGCCAGCAGCCGAACTAGCTACGAGCAGTACTTC	CASSRTSYEQYF	TRBV7-2	TRBJ2-7	NA	NA
TGTGCCAGCAGTCTACCGCAGAGTACAGATACGCAGTATTTT	CASSLPQSTDTQYF	TRBV7-9	TRBJ2-3	NA	many
TGTGCCAGCCAAGGGGCCACCGCCTATGGCTACACCTTC	CASQGATAYGYTF	TRBV7-9	TRBJ1-2	NA	NA
TGCAGCGTTGTAGGGGAGGCTAGCGGGAGAGGTGAGCAGTACTTC	CSVVGEASGRGEQYF	TRBV29-1	TRBJ2-7	TRBD2	few
TGTGCCAGCAGTACGAGGACAGGGATTGGTAACTATGGCTACACCTTC	CASSTRTGIGNYGYTF	TRBV27	TRBJ1-2	TRBD1	NA
TGTGCCAGCAGCGTAGACCCAGGGGGCGGGAATGAGCAGTTCTTC	CASSVDPGGGNEQFF	TRBV9	TRBJ2-1	TRBD1	NA
TGTGCCAGCTCATCTACGACAGGGGCCGACGAGCAGTACTTC	CASSSTTGADEQYF	TRBV18	TRBJ2-7	TRBD1	few
TGTGCCAGCAGCCGCGGGGGCATATACATTCAGTACTTC	CASSRGGIYIQYF	TRBV5-6	TRBJ2-4	NA	NA